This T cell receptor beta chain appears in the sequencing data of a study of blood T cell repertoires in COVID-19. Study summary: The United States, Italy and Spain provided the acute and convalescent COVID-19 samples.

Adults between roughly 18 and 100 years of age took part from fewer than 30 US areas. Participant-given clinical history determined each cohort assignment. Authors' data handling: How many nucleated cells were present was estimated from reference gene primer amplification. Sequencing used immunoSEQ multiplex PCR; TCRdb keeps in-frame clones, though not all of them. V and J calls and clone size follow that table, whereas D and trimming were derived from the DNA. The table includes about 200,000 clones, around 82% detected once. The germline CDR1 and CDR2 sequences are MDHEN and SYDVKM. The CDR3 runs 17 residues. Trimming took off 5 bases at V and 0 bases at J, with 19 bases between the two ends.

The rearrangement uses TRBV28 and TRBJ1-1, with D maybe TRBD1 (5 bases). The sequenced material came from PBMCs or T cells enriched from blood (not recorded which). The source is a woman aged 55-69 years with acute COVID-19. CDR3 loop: CASSTTRRGSMNTEAFF. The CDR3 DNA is TGTGCCAGCAGTACAACCCGCCGGGGGAGCATGAACACTGAAGCTTTCTTT.